Listed below are T cell receptor beta chains from one sample, sequenced in a study of response to subunit inactivated influenza vaccine. MiXCR was run by TCRdb on the RT-PCR reads, yielding one entry per CDR3 protein. This table holds approximately 500,000 distinct CDR3 sequences, 13% to 15% found once. The source was PBMCs from blood, collected about 12 days after vaccination. The source is a man in his fifties or sixties who received an inactivated influenza vaccine. Each CDR3 is given with its conserved first and last residue. The D gene is left open where the match is weak. Clone size is given for some rows only: seen once, a few or many times, or a class if the clone is expanded.

-,many,TRBJ1-2,TRBV11-2,CASSLVVRPAGGYTF,TGTGCCAGCAGCTTAGTGGTCAGGCCGGCGGGTGGCTACACCTTC
TRBD1,few,TRBJ2-2,TRBV29-1,CSVQGGAESGELFF,TGCAGCGTTCAAGGGGGCGCTGAGTCCGGGGAGCTGTTTTTT
TRBD1,few,TRBJ1-1,TRBV19,CASCRDRGTEAFF,TGTGCCAGTTGCCGGGACAGGGGGACTGAAGCTTTCTTT
TRBD1,-,TRBJ2-7,TRBV24-1,CATSDQKPGQNSYEQYF,TGTGCCACCAGTGACCAAAAACCGGGACAGAACTCCTACGAGCAGTACTTC
-,-,TRBJ2-1,TRBV7-9,CASSLDPVRNEQFF,TGTGCCAGCAGCTTAGATCCCGTACGCAATGAGCAGTTCTTC
TRBD2,-,TRBJ2-7,TRBV19,CASSTLAGVSYEQYF,TGTGCCAGTAGTACCCTAGCGGGAGTGTCTTACGAGCAGTACTTC
-,-,TRBJ2-7,TRBV10-2,CASSESFHGTYEQYF,TGCGCCAGCAGTGAGTCGTTCCATGGCACCTACGAGCAGTACTTC
-,-,TRBJ2-2,TRBV4-3,CASSQDYSVNTGELFF,TGCGCCAGCAGCCAAGATTACAGCGTAAACACCGGGGAGCTGTTTTTT
-,-,TRBJ2-7,TRBV10-3,CAISGHHRTGATEGTNYEQYF,TGTGCCATCAGTGGCCATCACCGGACGGGAGCAACAGAGGGAACGAACTACGAGCAGTACTTC
TRBD2,few,TRBJ2-7,TRBV2,CASRELAGGPYEQYF,TGTGCCAGCAGAGAGTTAGCGGGAGGGCCCTACGAGCAGTACTTC
TRBD2,few,TRBJ2-3,TRBV10-3,CAISADLAGGSTDTQYF,TGTGCCATCAGCGCCGATCTAGCGGGGGGGTCAACAGATACGCAGTATTTT
-,few,TRBJ2-2,TRBV12-3/TRBV12-4,CASSLSRSGELFF,TGTGCCAGCAGTTTAAGTAGAAGCGGGGAGCTGTTTTTT
-,-,TRBJ2-5,TRBV5-5,CASSLWAGSSTGTQYF,TGTGCCAGCAGCTTGTGGGCAGGGAGCTCAACGGGGACCCAGTACTTC
TRBD1,many,TRBJ2-1,TRBV18,CASSSGTGGYNEQFF,TGTGCCAGCTCTTCCGGGACAGGGGGTTACAATGAGCAGTTCTTC
-,-,TRBJ2-3,TRBV9,CASSPQLVPDTQYF,TGTGCCAGCAGCCCCCAACTGGTCCCAGATACGCAGTATTTT
-,-,TRBJ2-1,TRBV19,CASSSGPSDDEQFF,TGTGCCAGTAGTTCGGGCCCCAGCGACGATGAGCAGTTCTTC
-,-,TRBJ2-2,TRBV6-2/TRBV6-3,CAPTGELFF,TGTGCCCCCACCGGGGAGCTGTTTTTT
-,few,TRBJ2-5,TRBV25-1,CASSEAGRVETQYF,TGTGCCAGCAGTGAGGCAGGAAGGGTGGAGACCCAGTACTTC